The clone carrying this T cell receptor (beta chain) was observed a single time. Measured with immunoSEQ multiplex PCR; TCRdb has only the in-frame clones, and not every one. The data show 15,000 or so clones, over 70% seen once. Noted treatment: randomized to nivolumab then ipilimumab (arm A) or the reverse (arm B). None of the patients previously received DNA-damaging chemotherapy. The CDR3 is made up of 13 amino acids. With 4 bases clipped from V and 8 bases from J, the junction kept 7 bases outside the gene matches. Germline values: CDR1 MNHNY, CDR2 SVGAGI (reference sequence). The data were taken from a study of sequential checkpoint blockade in melanoma. Overall study: Each arm's sequence ended with maintenance nivolumab.

Sequenced here: CD8+ T cells sorted from blood (inferred from file names), sampled from a patient given nivolumab and ipilimumab in sequence. The chain uses TRBV6-6 and TRBJ1-2; 7 bases are a match to TRBD1. The TCR comes from a human donor with melanoma. CDR3 amino acids: CASSWDSTMGYTF. The CDR3 DNA follows: TGTGCCAGCAGTTGGGACAGCACTATGGGCTACACCTTC.